This T cell receptor (beta chain) derives from a study of T cells after yellow fever vaccination. Study context: When fractions had low cell numbers, they were prepared with SMART-Seq v4 Ultra Low Input.

This clonotype appeared many times. From the 5' RACE reads, TCRdb called clonotypes with MiXCR, one entry per CDR3 protein. The sample lists approximately 70,000 distinct CDR3 sequences, about 6% seen once, with approximately 35% in the top ten. The V gene's germline CDR1 is SEHNR and CDR2 FQNEAQ (reference sequence). CDR3 size: 12 residues. The V segment lost 5 bases and the J segment 8 bases; nucleotides outside the gene matches: 3. Sequencing used CD8+ T cells sorted from PBMCs, obtained roughly seven weeks after the first yellow fever vaccination. The chain is built from TRBV7-9 and TRBJ1-2; 9 bases match TRBD1. The clonotype originates from a man aged 18 to 29 who received the YFV17D yellow fever vaccine. The CDR3 DNA reads TGTGCCAGCAGCCGGGACAGGGACGGCTACACCTTC. This codes for CASSRDRDGYTF.